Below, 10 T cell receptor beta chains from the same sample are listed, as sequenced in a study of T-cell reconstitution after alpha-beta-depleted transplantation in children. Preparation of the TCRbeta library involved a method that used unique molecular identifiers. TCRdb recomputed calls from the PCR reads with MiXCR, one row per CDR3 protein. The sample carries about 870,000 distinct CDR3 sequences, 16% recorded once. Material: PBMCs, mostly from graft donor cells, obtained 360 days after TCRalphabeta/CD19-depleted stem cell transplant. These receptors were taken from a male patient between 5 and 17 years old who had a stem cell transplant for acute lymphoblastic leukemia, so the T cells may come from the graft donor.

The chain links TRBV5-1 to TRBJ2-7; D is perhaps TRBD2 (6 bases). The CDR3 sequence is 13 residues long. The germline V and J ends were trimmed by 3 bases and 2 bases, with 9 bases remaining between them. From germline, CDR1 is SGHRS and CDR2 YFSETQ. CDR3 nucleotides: TGCGCCAGCAGCTGGGAGGAAGCCTACGAGCAGTACTTC. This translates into CASSWEEAYEQYF.

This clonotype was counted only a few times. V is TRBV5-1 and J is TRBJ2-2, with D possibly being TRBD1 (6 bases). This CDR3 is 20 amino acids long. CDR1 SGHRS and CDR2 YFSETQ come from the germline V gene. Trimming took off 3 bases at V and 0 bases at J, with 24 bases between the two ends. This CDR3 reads CASSSKLDRYPLTNTGELFF. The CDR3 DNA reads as TGCGCCAGCAGCTCTAAACTGGACAGATACCCCCTAACGAACACCGGGGAGCTGTTTTTT.

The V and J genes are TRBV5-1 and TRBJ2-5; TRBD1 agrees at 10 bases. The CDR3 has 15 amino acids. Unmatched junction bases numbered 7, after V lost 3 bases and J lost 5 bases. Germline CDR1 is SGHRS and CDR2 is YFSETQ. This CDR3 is CASSSTGQGSETQYF. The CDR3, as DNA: TGCGCCAGCAGCTCTACGGGACAGGGGTCGGAGACCCAGTACTTC.

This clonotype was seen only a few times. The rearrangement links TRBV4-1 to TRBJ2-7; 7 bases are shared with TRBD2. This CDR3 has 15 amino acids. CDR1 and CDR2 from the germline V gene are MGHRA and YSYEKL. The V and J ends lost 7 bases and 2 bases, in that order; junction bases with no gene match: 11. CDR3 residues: CASTQVGAGTYEQYF. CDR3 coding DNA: TGCGCCAGCACCCAGGTTGGAGCGGGAACCTACGAGCAGTACTTC.

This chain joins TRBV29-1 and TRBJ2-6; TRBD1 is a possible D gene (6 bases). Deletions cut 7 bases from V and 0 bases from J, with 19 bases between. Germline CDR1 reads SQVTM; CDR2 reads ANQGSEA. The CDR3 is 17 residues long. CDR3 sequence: CSAHDRMALSGANVLTF. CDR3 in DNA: TGCAGCGCACACGACAGGATGGCCCTCTCTGGGGCCAACGTCCTGACTTTC.

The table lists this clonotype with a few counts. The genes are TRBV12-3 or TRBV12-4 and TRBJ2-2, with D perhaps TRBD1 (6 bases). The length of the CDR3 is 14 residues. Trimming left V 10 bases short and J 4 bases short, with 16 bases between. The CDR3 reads CATKMGAGTGELFF. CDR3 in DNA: TGTGCCACCAAGATGGGGGCAGGCACCGGGGAGCTGTTTTTT.

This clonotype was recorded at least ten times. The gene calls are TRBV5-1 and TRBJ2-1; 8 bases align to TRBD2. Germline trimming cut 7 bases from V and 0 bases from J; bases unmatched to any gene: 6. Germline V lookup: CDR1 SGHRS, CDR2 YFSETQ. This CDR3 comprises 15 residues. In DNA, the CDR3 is TGCGCCAGCGCAATAGCGGGGCTCTCCTACAATGAGCAGTTCTTC. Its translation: CASAIAGLSYNEQFF.

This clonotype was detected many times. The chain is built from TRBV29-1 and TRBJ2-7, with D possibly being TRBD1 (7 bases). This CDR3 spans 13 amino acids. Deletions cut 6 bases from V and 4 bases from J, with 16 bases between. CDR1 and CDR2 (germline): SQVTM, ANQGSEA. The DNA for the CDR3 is TGCAGCGTCGACGAGGCAGGGGGGTACGAGCAGTACTTC. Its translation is CSVDEAGGYEQYF.

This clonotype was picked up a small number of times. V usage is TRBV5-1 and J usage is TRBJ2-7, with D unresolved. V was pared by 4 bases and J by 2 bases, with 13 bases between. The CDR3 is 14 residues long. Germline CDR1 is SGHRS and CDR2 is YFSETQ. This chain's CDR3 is CASSSQDRAYEQYF. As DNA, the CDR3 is TGCGCCAGCAGCAGTCAGGACCGCGCCTACGAGCAGTACTTC. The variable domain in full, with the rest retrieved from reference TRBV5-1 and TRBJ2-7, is KAGVTQTPRYLIKTRGQQVTLSCSPISGHRSVSWYQQTPGQGLQFLFEYFSETQRNKGNFPGRFSGRQFSNSRSEMNVSTLELGDSALYLCASSSQDRAYEQYFGPGTRLTVT.

CDR3 sequence: CASSYSSGPKTEAFF. For the CDR3, the DNA is TGTGCCAGCAGTTACTCGTCAGGGCCGAAGACTGAAGCTTTCTTT. V is TRBV6-5 and J is TRBJ1-1; D may be TRBD1 (5 bases). This CDR3 is 15 amino acids long. Trimming cost V 0 bases and J 5 bases, with 13 bases left between them. Germline V CDR1 and CDR2: MNHEY, SVGAGI.